This T cell receptor beta chain was recorded in a study of OX40 agonist ivuxolimab in advanced cancers. Overall study context: At approximately 83% male, the cohort had a mean age of 60 years, ranging from roughly 20 to 85.

TCRdb keeps only in-frame clones here, not all; method: immunoSEQ multiplex PCR. The sample consists of fewer than 25,000 clones, roughly three quarters of them appearing once. Trimming removed 5 bases at V and 9 bases at J, with 8 bases between. The CDR3 runs 11 residues. The germline V gene encodes CDR1 SGHAT and CDR2 FQNNGV. Any history of autoimmune disease or systemic immunosuppression disqualified patients. This sequence joins TRBV11-2 and TRBJ1-5; weak D call: TRBD1 (5 bases). The clonotype was recovered from an adult with an advanced solid tumor such as melanoma, head and neck, liver or kidney cancer. The specimen was CD4+ or CD8+ T cells sorted from blood, collected in a trial of the OX40 agonist ivuxolimab. The CDR3 loop reads CASSPGGPQHF. The CDR3 coding sequence is TGTGCCAGCAGCCCGGGGGGGCCCCAGCATTTT.